A selection of T cell receptor beta chains follows, all from one sample in a study of PD-1 blockade in mismatch repair-deficient tumors. Clones were read by immunoSEQ multiplex PCR, and TCRdb kept only the in-frame ones, dropping some. The sample carries 65,000 to 80,000 clones, almost 80% recorded once. The sample was peripheral blood, taken 2 weeks after starting pembrolizumab. Receptors originate from an adult with mismatch repair-deficient cancer. CDR3s include the opening cysteine and the closing phenylalanine or tryptophan. The order of the fields is clone size, V gene, D gene, J gene, CDR3 DNA, CDR3 protein. D genes are given only for firm matches. Clone size appears in some rows only: once, few, many, or a class for an expanded clone.

clone_size: NA
v_call: TRBV7-6
d_call: NA
j_call: TRBJ2-1
cdr3_nt: TGTGCCAGCAGCCCCCGTGAGCGCGGTGAGCAGTTCTTC
cdr3_aa: CASSPRERGEQFF

clone_size: once
v_call: TRBV5-6
d_call: NA
j_call: TRBJ1-1
cdr3_nt: TGTGCCAGCAGCTTTGCTCCATTGGGCGACACTGAAGCTTTCTTT
cdr3_aa: CASSFAPLGDTEAFF

clone_size: few
v_call: TRBV6-1
d_call: NA
j_call: TRBJ1-5
cdr3_nt: TGTGCCAGCAGGGAGGGGGGGGATGATCAGCCCCAGCATTTT
cdr3_aa: CASREGGDDQPQHF

clone_size: NA
v_call: TRBV27
d_call: NA
j_call: TRBJ2-1
cdr3_nt: TGTGCCAGCCTTCGGGCGGCAGGCGACAATGAGCAGTTCTTC
cdr3_aa: CASLRAAGDNEQFF

clone_size: NA
v_call: TRBV7-3
d_call: TRBD1
j_call: TRBJ1-5
cdr3_nt: TGTGCCAGCAGCCCAGGGGGGGTCAGGCAGCCCCAGCATTTT
cdr3_aa: CASSPGGVRQPQHF

clone_size: NA
v_call: TRBV18
d_call: TRBD1
j_call: TRBJ1-2
cdr3_nt: TGTGCCAGCTCACTAGAACAGGGGGCGTATGGCTACACCTTC
cdr3_aa: CASSLEQGAYGYTF

clone_size: NA
v_call: TRBV6-6
d_call: NA
j_call: TRBJ1-2
cdr3_nt: TGTGCCAGCAGTAACGGGGACCAAGTATCCTATGGCTACACCTTC
cdr3_aa: CASSNGDQVSYGYTF

clone_size: NA
v_call: TRBV6-5
d_call: NA
j_call: TRBJ2-1
cdr3_nt: TGTGCCAGCAGTTACTCGACGGGTGAGCAGTTCTTC
cdr3_aa: CASSYSTGEQFF

clone_size: NA
v_call: TRBV29-1
d_call: NA
j_call: TRBJ2-7
cdr3_nt: TGCAGCGTTGAAGATCGTGGGATCGGTCCAGACGAGCAGTACTTC
cdr3_aa: CSVEDRGIGPDEQYF

clone_size: NA
v_call: TRBV7-2
d_call: TRBD2
j_call: TRBJ2-3
cdr3_nt: TGTGCCAGCAGCCAACGACTAGCGGGAGAGGCCACAGATACGCAGTATTTT
cdr3_aa: CASSQRLAGEATDTQYF

clone_size: NA
v_call: TRBV11-3
d_call: TRBD1
j_call: TRBJ1-4
cdr3_nt: TGTGCCAGCAGCTTAGGATCGGCAGGGGGGAATGAAAAACTGTTTTTT
cdr3_aa: CASSLGSAGGNEKLFF

clone_size: NA
v_call: TRBV27
d_call: TRBD1
j_call: TRBJ1-2
cdr3_nt: TGTGCCAGCAGTCCGCGGACAGGGGGGATCTATGGCTACACCTTC
cdr3_aa: CASSPRTGGIYGYTF

clone_size: NA
v_call: TRBV5-1
d_call: TRBD1
j_call: TRBJ1-2
cdr3_nt: TGCGCCAGCAGCTTGACTCCCGCGGGACAGGGAGGCGGCGGCTACACCTTC
cdr3_aa: CASSLTPAGQGGGGYTF

clone_size: NA
v_call: TRBV27
d_call: TRBD2
j_call: TRBJ2-3
cdr3_nt: TGTGCCAGCAGCCCGATAGCGGGAGGGCCGACAGATACGCAGTATTTT
cdr3_aa: CASSPIAGGPTDTQYF

clone_size: NA
v_call: TRBV18
d_call: TRBD1
j_call: TRBJ2-1
cdr3_nt: TGTGCCAGCTCCCCTACACAGGGGTACAATGAGCAGTTCTTC
cdr3_aa: CASSPTQGYNEQFF

clone_size: NA
v_call: TRBV6-5
d_call: TRBD1
j_call: TRBJ2-3
cdr3_nt: TGTGCCAGCACGAAGGACAGGCTTCACACAGATACGCAGTATTTT
cdr3_aa: CASTKDRLHTDTQYF

clone_size: NA
v_call: TRBV10-3
d_call: TRBD1
j_call: TRBJ2-5
cdr3_nt: TGTGCCATCCGGGTGGGACAGGGTCAAGAGACCCAGTACTTC
cdr3_aa: CAIRVGQGQETQYF

clone_size: once
v_call: TRBV9
d_call: TRBD2
j_call: TRBJ2-5
cdr3_nt: TGTGCCAGCAGCGTAGGGGGACTACAAGAGACCCAGTACTTC
cdr3_aa: CASSVGGLQETQYF

clone_size: NA
v_call: TRBV15
d_call: NA
j_call: TRBJ2-7
cdr3_nt: TGTGCCACCAGCAGAGATCACGGGGATGGCGAGCAGTACTTC
cdr3_aa: CATSRDHGDGEQYF

clone_size: NA
v_call: TRBV19
d_call: TRBD2
j_call: TRBJ2-1
cdr3_nt: TGTGCCAGTAGTATTTCGGGGGAGGGTGGACTGGACAATGAGCAGTTCTTC
cdr3_aa: CASSISGEGGLDNEQFF

clone_size: NA
v_call: TRBV6-5
d_call: NA
j_call: TRBJ2-7
cdr3_nt: TGTGCCAGCACTCGCGGGACCCCGGGGTACGAGCAGTACTTC
cdr3_aa: CASTRGTPGYEQYF

clone_size: once
v_call: TRBV5-1
d_call: NA
j_call: TRBJ2-1
cdr3_nt: TGCGCCAGCAGCCCAAAACCGACAAACCCGGGCCCTGCCTACAATGAGCAGTTCTTC
cdr3_aa: CASSPKPTNPGPAYNEQFF